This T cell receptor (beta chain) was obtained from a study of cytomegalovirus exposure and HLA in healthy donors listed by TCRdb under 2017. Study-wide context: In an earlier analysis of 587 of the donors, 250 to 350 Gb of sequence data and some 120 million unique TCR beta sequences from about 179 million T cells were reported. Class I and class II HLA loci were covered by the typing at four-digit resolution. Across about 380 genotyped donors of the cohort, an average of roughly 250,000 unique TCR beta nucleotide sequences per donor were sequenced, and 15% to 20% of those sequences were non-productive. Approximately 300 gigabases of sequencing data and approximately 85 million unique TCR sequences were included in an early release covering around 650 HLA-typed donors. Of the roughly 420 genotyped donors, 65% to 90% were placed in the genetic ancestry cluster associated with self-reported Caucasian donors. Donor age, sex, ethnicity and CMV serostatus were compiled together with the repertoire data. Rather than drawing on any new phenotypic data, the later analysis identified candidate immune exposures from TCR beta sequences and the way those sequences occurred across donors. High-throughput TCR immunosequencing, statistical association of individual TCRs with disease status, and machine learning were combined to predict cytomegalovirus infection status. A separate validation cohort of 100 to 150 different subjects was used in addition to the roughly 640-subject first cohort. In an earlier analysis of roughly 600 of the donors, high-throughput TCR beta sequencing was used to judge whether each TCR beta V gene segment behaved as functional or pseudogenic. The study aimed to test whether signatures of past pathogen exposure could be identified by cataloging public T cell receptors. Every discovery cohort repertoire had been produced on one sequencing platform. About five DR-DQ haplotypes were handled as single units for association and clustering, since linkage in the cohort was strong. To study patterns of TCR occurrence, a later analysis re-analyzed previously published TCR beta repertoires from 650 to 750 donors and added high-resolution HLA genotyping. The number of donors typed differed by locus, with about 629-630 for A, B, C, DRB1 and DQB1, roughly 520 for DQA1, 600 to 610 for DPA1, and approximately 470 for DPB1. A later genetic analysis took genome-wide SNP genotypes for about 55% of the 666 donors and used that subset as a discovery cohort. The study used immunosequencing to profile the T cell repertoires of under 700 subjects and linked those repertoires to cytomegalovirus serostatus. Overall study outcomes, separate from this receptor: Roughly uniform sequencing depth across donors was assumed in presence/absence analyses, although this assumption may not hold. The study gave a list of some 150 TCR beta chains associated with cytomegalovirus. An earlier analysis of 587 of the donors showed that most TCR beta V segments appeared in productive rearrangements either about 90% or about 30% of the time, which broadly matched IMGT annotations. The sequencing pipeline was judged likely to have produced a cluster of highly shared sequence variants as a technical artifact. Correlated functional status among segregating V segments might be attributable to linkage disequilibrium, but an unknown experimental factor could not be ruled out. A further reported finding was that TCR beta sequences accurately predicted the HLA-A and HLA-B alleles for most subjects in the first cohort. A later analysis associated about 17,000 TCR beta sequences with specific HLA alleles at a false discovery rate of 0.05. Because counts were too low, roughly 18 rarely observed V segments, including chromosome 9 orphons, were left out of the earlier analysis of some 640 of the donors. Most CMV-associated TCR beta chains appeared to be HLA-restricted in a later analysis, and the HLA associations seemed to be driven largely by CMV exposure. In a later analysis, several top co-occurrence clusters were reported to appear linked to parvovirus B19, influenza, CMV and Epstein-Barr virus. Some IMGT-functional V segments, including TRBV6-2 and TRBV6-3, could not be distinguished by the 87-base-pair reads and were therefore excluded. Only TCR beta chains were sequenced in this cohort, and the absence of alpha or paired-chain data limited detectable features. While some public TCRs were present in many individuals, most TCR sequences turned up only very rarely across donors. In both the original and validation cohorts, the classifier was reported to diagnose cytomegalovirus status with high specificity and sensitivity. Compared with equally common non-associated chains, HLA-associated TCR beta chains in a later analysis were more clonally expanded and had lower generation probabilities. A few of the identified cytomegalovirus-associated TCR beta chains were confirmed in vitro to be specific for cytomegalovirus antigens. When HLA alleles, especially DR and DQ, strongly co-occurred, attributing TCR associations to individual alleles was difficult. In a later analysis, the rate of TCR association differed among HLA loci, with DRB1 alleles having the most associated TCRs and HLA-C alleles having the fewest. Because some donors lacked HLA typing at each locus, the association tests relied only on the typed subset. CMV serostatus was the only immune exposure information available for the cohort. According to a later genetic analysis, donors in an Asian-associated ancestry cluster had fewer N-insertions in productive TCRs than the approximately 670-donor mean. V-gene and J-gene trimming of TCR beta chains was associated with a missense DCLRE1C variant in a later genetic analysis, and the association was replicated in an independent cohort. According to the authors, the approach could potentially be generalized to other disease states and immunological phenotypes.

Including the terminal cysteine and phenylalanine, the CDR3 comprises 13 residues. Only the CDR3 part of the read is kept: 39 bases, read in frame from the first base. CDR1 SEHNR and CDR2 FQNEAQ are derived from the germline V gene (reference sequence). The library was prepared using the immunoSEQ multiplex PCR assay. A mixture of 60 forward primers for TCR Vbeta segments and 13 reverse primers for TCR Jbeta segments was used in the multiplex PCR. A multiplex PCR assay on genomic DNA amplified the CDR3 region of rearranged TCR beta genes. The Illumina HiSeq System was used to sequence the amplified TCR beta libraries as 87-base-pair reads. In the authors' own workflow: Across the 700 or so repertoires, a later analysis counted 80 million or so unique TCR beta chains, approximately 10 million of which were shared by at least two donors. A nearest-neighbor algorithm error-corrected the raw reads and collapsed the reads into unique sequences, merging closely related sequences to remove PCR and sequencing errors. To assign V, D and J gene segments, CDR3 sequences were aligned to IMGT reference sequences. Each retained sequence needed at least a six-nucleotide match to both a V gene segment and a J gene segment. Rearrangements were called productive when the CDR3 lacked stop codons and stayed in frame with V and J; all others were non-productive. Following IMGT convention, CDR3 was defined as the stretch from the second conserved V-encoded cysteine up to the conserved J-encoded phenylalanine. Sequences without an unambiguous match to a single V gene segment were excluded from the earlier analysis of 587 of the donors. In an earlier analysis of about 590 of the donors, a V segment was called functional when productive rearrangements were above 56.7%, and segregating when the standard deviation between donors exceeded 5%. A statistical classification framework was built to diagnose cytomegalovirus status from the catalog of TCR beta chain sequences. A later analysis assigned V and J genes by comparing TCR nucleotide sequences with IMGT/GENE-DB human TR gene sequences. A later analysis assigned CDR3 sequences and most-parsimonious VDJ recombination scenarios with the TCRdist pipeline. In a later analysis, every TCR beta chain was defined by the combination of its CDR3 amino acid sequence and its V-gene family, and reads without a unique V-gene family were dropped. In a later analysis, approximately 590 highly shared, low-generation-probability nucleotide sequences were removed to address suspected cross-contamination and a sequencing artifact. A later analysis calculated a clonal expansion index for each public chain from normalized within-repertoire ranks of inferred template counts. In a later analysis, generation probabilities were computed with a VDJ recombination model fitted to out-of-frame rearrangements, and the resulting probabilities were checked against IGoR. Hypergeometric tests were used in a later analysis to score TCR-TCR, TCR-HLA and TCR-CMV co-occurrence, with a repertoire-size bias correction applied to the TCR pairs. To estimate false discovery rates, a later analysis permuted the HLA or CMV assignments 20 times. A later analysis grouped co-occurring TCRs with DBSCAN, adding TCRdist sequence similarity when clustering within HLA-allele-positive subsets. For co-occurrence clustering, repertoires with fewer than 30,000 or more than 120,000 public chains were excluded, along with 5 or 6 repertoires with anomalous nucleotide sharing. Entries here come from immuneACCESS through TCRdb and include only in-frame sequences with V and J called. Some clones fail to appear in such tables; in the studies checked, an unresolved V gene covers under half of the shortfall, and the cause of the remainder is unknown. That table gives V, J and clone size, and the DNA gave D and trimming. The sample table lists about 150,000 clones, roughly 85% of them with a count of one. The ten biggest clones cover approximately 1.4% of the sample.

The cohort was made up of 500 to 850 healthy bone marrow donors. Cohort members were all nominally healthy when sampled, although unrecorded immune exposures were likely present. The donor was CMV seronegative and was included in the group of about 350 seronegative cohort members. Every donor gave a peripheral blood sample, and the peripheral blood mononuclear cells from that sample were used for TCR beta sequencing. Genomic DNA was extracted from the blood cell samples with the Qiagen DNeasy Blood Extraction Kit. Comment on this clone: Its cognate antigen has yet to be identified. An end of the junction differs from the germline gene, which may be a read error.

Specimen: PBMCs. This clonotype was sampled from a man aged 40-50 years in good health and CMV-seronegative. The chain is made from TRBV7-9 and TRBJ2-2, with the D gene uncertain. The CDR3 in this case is CSSRLPGFGELFF. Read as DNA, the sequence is TGTTCCAGCAGGCTCCCAGGCTTCGGGGAGCTGTTTTTT.